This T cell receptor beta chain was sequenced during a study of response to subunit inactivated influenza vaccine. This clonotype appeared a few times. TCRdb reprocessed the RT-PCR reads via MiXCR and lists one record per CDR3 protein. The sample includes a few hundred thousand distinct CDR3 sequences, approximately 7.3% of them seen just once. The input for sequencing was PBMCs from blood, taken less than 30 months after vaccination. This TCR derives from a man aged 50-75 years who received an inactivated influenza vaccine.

The CDR3 loop is CASSLVGRYQETQYF. The CDR3 DNA reads TGCGCCAGCAGCTTGGTGGGTCGGTACCAAGAGACCCAGTACTTC. The V call is TRBV5-1, the J call TRBJ2-5; no clear D gene. The CDR3 is 15 residues long. Trimming removed 0 bases at V and 0 bases at J, with 9 bases between. Looked up from germline, CDR1 is SGHRS and CDR2 is YFSETQ. The whole variable domain, filled in from reference TRBV5-1 and TRBJ2-5, reads KAGVTQTPRYLIKTRGQQVTLSCSPISGHRSVSWYQQTPGQGLQFLFEYFSETQRNKGNFPGRFSGRQFSNSRSEMNVSTLELGDSALYLCASSLVGRYQETQYFGPGTRLLVL.